The sequence of this T cell receptor beta chain was determined in a study of CD8 T cells in ankylosing spondylitis. Study observations and caveats: A TCR beta motif of fewer than 10 highly homologous variants seemed to mark ankylosing spondylitis blood. Disease-linked clones proved CD8+ and comparatively uncommon in peripheral blood.

The trim removed 3 bases at V and 0 bases at J, leaving 10 bases unmatched. This CDR3 contains 18 residues. Germline-derived CDR1 and CDR2 are SQVTM and ANQGSEA. TCRdb ran MiXCR on the 5' RACE reads and lists one entry per CDR3 protein. The sample yields hundreds of thousands of distinct CDR3 sequences, 25% to 30% seen once. Note on this clonotype: The target antigen is unknown.

The chain links TRBV29-1 to TRBJ2-3, with 12 bases aligning to TRBD1. The clonotype originates from a male donor with ankylosing spondylitis. The sample consisted of blood, either unsorted or a sorted T cell fraction (not recorded which). CDR3 amino acids: CSVEVGTGGPSSTDTQYF. CDR3 coding DNA: TGCAGCGTTGAGGTGGGGACAGGGGGCCCCTCTAGCACAGATACGCAGTATTTT.